The next 20 T cell receptor beta chains were all read from a single sample in a study of CD8+CD57+ T cells in acquired aplastic anemia. Genomic DNA, serving as template, underwent TCR beta VDJ and CDR3 profiling. TCRdb passed the reads through MiXCR, listing each CDR3 protein once. This sample has approximately 200,000 distinct CDR3 sequences, with 50% to 55% found just once. The sequencing sample was made of sorted CD4+, CD8+, or CD8+CD57+ T cells (not recorded which) from PBMCs. These receptors were collected from a human donor in good health, serving as a control.

V and J are TRBV19 and TRBJ2-5; weak D call: TRBD1 (5 bases). The germline CDR1 and CDR2 sequences are LNHDA and SQIVND (reference sequence). V was shortened by 5 bases and J by 0 bases, with 19 bases between the two germline ends. The CDR3 contains 17 residues. DNA for the CDR3: TGTGCCAGTAGTCTGGTCATGTCGGCAGGGTACCAAGAGACCCAGTACTTC. This gives the protein CASSLVMSAGYQETQYF. The whole variable domain, remainder taken from reference TRBV19 and TRBJ2-5, is DGGITQSPKYLFRKEGQNVTLSCEQNLNHDAMYWYRQDPGQGLRLIYYSQIVNDFQKGDIAEGYSVSREKKESFPLTVTSAQKNPTAFYLCASSLVMSAGYQETQYFGPGTRLLVL.

The chain carries TRBV25-1 and TRBJ1-1, with TRBD1 matching 7 bases. The CDR3 consists of 16 residues. Germline V CDR1 and CDR2: MGHDK, SYGVNS. Trimming removed 7 bases from V and 0 bases from J; junction bases left unmatched: 11. CDR3 DNA sequence: TGTGCCAGCATCCCAAGGGGGCGTTCTCTGAACACTGAAGCTTTCTTT. Translated, it gives CASIPRGRSLNTEAFF.

The V call is TRBV7-3, the J call TRBJ1-1, with D possibly matching TRBD1 (5 bases). The V end lost 3 bases, the J end lost 3 bases, and 17 bases lay between the germline ends. Germline V gives CDR1 SGHTA, CDR2 FQGTGA. The CDR3 sequence is 16 residues long. This CDR3 reads CASSFTHLKGDTEAFF. The CDR3 bases are TGTGCCAGCAGCTTCACGCATCTCAAAGGGGACACTGAAGCTTTCTTT.

In its sample, this clonotype was seen many times. V usage is TRBV12-3 or TRBV12-4 and J usage is TRBJ1-5, with D perhaps TRBD1 (5 bases). This CDR3 contains 17 residues. V lost 5 bases, J lost 0 bases, and 17 bases lay in between. The CDR3 nucleotides read TGTGCCAGCAGTGACGGGACGGTAGGGTATAGCAATCAGCCCCAGCATTTT. Protein: CASSDGTVGYSNQPQHF.

V is TRBV2 and J is TRBJ1-5; no clear D. Trimming took off 4 bases at V and 3 bases at J, with 10 bases between the two ends. This CDR3 region has 14 residues. Per the germline V gene, CDR1 is SNHLY and CDR2 is FYNNEI. In nucleotides, the CDR3 is TGTGCCAGCAGTGTAGACGGCCCCAATCAGCCCCAGCATTTT. It yields the protein CASSVDGPNQPQHF.

This clonotype was counted between two and nine times. CDR3 sequence (DNA): TGTGCCAGCAGCTTAGGAGGTTCAGGGACAGATACGCAGTATTTT. Its protein product is CASSLGGSGTDTQYF. The V gene is TRBV7-2, the J gene TRBJ2-3; D perhaps matches TRBD1 (5 bases). V lost 1 base and J 3 bases, leaving 11 bases between the germline ends. The V gene's germline CDR1 is SGHTA and CDR2 FQGNSA. The CDR3 runs 15 residues.

V usage is TRBV25-1 and J usage is TRBJ1-2; D unresolved. The CDR3 is made up of 16 amino acids. Deletions cut 5 bases from V and 0 bases from J, with 16 bases between. Per the germline V gene, CDR1 is MGHDK and CDR2 is SYGVNS. This chain's CDR3 is CASSMEGAEPNYGYTF. CDR3 coding DNA: TGTGCCAGCAGTATGGAGGGTGCCGAACCTAACTATGGCTACACCTTC.

J is TRBJ1-2 and V is TRBV19, with TRBD1 identical over 7 bases. The J segment lost 5 bases and the V segment lost 8 bases, leaving 11 bases of the junction unmatched. This CDR3 comprises 14 residues. The germline V gene encodes CDR1 LNHDA and CDR2 SQIVND (reference sequence). This CDR3 is CASLAIGTAYGYTF. The CDR3 nucleotides are TGTGCCAGTCTTGCTATAGGGACAGCTTATGGCTACACCTTC.

The chain combines TRBV5-5 with TRBJ2-7; 10 bases match TRBD1. The CDR3 sequence is 15 residues long. V shed 3 bases and J 3 bases; nucleotides not matched to a gene: 6. Germline CDR1 reads SGHKS; CDR2 reads YYEKEE (reference sequence). In nucleotides, the CDR3 is TGTGCCAGCAGCTATCTCCGGGACAGGGGCTACGAGCAGTACTTC. This codes for CASSYLRDRGYEQYF.

This chain joins TRBV20-1 and TRBJ2-6; 8 nucleotides match TRBD2. Per germline, CDR1 DFQATT and CDR2 SNEGSKA (reference sequence). J gave up 4 bases and V 6 bases, and 5 bases lay outside the gene matches. This CDR3 is built from 14 residues. The chain's CDR3 is CSAGGGQGANVLTF. DNA of the CDR3: TGCAGTGCCGGGGGGGGGCAAGGGGCCAACGTCCTGACTTTC.

As concerns this clonotype: One end of the junction is discordant with germline, which a read error may explain. V usage is TRBV2 and J usage is TRBJ2-2, with D maybe TRBD1 (7 bases). From germline, CDR1 is SNHLY and CDR2 FYNNEI. The CDR3 sequence is 19 residues long. For the CDR3, the DNA is TGTGCCAGCAGTTACTCGATGCGGGACAGAATGAGGGATACCGGGGAGCTGCTTTTT. It specifies CASSYSMRDRMRDTGELLF.

The chain couples TRBV19 to TRBJ2-5; 9 bases are shared with TRBD1. Looked up from germline, CDR1 is LNHDA and CDR2 is SQIVND (reference sequence). The CDR3 is 13 residues long. The junction had 9 bases not matched to a gene; V was cut back by 5 bases and J by 11 bases. The CDR3 sequence is CASSRQGGEEQYF. The CDR3 nucleotides read TGTGCCAGTAGTCGACAGGGGGGGGAGGAGCAGTACTTC.

This clonotype showed up many times. It is unclear where the CDR3 begins or ends on the DNA, so no DNA is shown, and the CDR3 is as TCRdb lists it. The chain recombines TRBV5-6 with TRBJ1-2; TRBD1 is taken as the D call from the table, unchecked against the DNA. In germline, CDR1 is SGHDT, CDR2 YYEEEE. The CDR3 length equals 12 residues, ends included. The CDR3 sequence is CASSSMVGTGTF.

The chain couples TRBV20-1 to TRBJ1-2; 11 bases map to TRBD1. Germline CDR1 and CDR2: DFQATT and SNEGSKA (reference sequence). With V trimmed by 1 base and J by 1 base, 8 bases remained unmatched. The CDR3 has 17 residues. In DNA, the CDR3 is TGCAGTGCTAGAGGGTGGACAGGGGGCGGGAATAACTATGGCTACACCTTC. This encodes CSARGWTGGGNNYGYTF.

This clonotype was counted many times. The CDR3, as DNA: TGCGCCAGCAGCCGGTCCTGGGACTCACGCTCCTACAATGAGCAGTTCTTC. Amino acid sequence: CASSRSWDSRSYNEQFF. The chain employs TRBV4-3 and TRBJ2-1, with a tentative D call TRBD2 (6 bases). This CDR3 region has 17 residues. CDR1 is LGHNA, CDR2 YSLEER, per germline. With 4 bases removed from V and 0 bases from J, the gap between germline ends came to 16 bases.

The J gene is TRBJ1-5, the V gene TRBV19, with D perhaps TRBD1 (6 bases). V lost 5 bases and J lost 2, with 10 bases in between. CDR1 LNHDA and CDR2 SQIVND come from the germline V gene (reference sequence). There are 14 residues in the CDR3. The CDR3 sequence is CASSSGQRNQPQHF. CDR3 coding DNA: TGTGCCAGTAGTTCTGGACAGCGCAATCAGCCCCAGCATTTT.

This clonotype was picked up a small number of times. The chain links TRBV27 to TRBJ1-2, with 9 bases aligning to TRBD1. This CDR3 region has 13 residues. CDR1 and CDR2 from the germline V gene are MNHEY and SMNVEV (reference sequence). Unmatched junction bases numbered 7, after V lost 11 bases and J lost 3 bases. The CDR3 DNA sequence: TGTGCCGACACAGGGGGCGATGACTATGGCTACACCTTC. Its translation: CADTGGDDYGYTF.

This clonotype was seen many times. The rearrangement uses TRBV9 and TRBJ1-6; perhaps TRBD1 as D (5 bases). This CDR3 has 15 amino acids. Trimming left V 0 bases short and J 8 bases short, with 12 bases between. Germline assignment: CDR1 SGDLS and CDR2 YYNGEE. CDR3 sequence reads: CASSVGVGVYSPLHF. The CDR3 nucleotides read TGTGCCAGCAGCGTAGGCGTAGGGGTCTATTCACCCCTCCACTTT.

The chain couples TRBV27 to TRBJ2-3; D uncertain. Germline V lookup: CDR1 MNHEY, CDR2 SMNVEV (reference sequence). The CDR3 extends over 12 amino acids. V lost 11 bases and J 0 bases, leaving 9 bases between the germline ends. The CDR3: CAARSSTDTQYF. The CDR3 coding sequence is TGTGCCGCTCGGAGCAGCACAGATACGCAGTATTTT.

In the case of this clonotype: At one of its ends the junction is not consistent with the germline gene, which may arise from a read error. The chain carries TRBV15 and TRBJ2-6; a weak D match, TRBD1 (5 bases). Germline V gene sequence: CDR1 LNHNV, CDR2 YYDKDF (reference sequence). The CDR3 runs 14 residues. The CDR3 coding sequence is TGTGCCACCAGCAGGACGTCTGGGGCCAACGTCCTAACTTTC. It encodes CATSRTSGANVLTF.